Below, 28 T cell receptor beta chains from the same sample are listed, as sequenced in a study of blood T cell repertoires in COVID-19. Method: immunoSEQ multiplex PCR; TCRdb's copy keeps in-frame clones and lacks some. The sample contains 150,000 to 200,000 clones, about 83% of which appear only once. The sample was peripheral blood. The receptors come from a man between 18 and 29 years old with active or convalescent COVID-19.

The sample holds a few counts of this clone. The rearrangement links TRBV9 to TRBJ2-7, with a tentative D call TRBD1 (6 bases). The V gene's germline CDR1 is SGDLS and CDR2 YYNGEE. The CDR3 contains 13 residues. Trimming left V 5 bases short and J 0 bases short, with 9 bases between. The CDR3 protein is CASRADSSYEQYF. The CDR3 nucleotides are TGTGCCAGCAGGGCGGACAGCTCCTACGAGCAGTACTTC.

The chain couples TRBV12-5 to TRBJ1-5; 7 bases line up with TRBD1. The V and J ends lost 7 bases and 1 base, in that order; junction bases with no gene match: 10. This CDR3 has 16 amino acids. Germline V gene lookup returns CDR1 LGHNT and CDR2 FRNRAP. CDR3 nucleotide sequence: TGTGCTAGTGCCGACAGGGTCGGAAAAAGCAATCAGCCCCAGCATTTT. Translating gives CASADRVGKSNQPQHF.

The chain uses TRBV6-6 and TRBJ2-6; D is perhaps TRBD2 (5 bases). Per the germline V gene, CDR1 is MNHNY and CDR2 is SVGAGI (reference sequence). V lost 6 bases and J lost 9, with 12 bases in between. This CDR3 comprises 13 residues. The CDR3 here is CASSPGWVNVLTF. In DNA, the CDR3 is TGTGCCAGCAGCCCGGGGTGGGTCAACGTCCTGACTTTC.

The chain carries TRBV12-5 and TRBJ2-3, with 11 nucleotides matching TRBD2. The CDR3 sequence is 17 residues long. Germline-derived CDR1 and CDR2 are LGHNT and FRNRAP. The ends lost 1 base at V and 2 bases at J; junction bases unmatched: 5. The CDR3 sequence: CASGLAATSGDTDTQYF. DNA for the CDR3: TGTGCTAGTGGTTTGGCTGCGACTAGCGGGGACACAGATACGCAGTATTTT.

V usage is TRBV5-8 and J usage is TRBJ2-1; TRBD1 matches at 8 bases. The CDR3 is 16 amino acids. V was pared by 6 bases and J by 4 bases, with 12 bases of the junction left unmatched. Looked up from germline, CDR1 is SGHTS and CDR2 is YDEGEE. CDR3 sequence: CASTDQDRALYNEQFF. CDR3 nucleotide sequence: TGTGCCAGCACCGATCAGGACAGGGCCCTATACAATGAGCAGTTCTTC.

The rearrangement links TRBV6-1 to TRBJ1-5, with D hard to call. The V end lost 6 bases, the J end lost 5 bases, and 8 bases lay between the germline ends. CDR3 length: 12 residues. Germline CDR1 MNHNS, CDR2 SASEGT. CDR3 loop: CASSWADQPQHF. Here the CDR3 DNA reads TGTGCCAGCAGCTGGGCCGATCAGCCCCAGCATTTT.

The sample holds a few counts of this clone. In DNA, the CDR3 is TGTGCCAGCAGCCAGTCACAGGGGGCCATAGAGCAGTTCTTC. It translates to CASSQSQGAIEQFF. The genes are TRBV7-2 and TRBJ2-1, with 9 bases matching TRBD1. Germline V gene sequence: CDR1 SGHTA, CDR2 FQGNSA. The CDR3 loop spans 14 amino acids. The V gene end was trimmed by 5 bases and the J gene end by 10 bases; junction bases not matched to a gene: 9. The variable domain in full, completed from reference TRBV7-2 and TRBJ2-1, reads GAGVSQSPSNKVTEKGKDVELRCDPISGHTALYWYRQSLGQGLEFLIYFQGNSAPDKSGLPSDRFSAERTGGSVSTLTIQRTQQEDSAVYLCASSQSQGAIEQFFGPGTRLTVL.

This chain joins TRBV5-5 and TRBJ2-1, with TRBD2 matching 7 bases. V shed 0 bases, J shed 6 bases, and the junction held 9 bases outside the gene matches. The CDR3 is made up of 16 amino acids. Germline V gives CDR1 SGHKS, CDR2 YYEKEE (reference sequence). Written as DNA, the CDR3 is TGTGCCAGCAGCTTGGGTGTTGCGGGGGTCGGCAATGAGCAGTTCTTC. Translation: CASSLGVAGVGNEQFF.

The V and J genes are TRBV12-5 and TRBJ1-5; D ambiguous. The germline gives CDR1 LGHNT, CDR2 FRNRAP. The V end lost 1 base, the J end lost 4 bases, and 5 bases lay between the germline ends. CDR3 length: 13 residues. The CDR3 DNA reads TGTGCTAGTGGTTTGGCTCTTAATCAGCCCCAGCATTTT. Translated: CASGLALNQPQHF.

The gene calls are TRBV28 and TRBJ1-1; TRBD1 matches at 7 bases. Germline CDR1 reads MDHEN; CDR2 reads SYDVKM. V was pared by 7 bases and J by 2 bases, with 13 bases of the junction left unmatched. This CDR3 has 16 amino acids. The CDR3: CASKSYSGQHNTEAFF. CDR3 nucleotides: TGTGCCAGCAAAAGCTACTCGGGACAGCACAACACTGAAGCTTTCTTT.

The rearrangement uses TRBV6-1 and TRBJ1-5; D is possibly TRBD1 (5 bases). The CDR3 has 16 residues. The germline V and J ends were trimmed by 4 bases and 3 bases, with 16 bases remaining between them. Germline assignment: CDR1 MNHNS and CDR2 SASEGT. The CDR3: CASSVLQAILNQPQHF. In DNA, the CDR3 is TGTGCCAGCAGTGTTTTACAGGCGATCCTCAATCAGCCCCAGCATTTT.

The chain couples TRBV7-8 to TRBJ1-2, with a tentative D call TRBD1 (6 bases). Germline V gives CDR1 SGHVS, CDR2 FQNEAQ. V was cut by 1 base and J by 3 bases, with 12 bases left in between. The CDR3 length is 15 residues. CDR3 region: CASSLGAGADYGYTF. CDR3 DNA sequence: TGTGCCAGCAGCTTAGGCGCGGGGGCTGACTATGGCTACACCTTC.

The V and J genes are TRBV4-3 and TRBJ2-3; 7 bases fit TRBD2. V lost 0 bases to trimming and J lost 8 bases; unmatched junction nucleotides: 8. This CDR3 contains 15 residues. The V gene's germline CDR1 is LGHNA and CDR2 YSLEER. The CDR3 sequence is CASSQEGEGPLTQYF. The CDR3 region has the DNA TGCGCCAGCAGCCAAGAGGGGGAGGGCCCCCTTACGCAGTATTTT.

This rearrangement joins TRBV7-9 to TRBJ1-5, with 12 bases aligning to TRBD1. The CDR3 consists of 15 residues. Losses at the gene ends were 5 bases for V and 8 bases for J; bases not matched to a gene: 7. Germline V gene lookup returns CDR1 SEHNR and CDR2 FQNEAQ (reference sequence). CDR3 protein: CASSEGTGGIEPQHF. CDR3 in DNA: TGTGCCAGCAGCGAAGGGACAGGGGGCATTGAGCCCCAGCATTTT.

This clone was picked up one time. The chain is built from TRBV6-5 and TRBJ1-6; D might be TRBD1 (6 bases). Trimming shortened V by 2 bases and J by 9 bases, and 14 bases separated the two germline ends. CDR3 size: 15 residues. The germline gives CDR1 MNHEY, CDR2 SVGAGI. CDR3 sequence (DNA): TGTGCCAGCAGTTACGCGGGCAGGGGTAGTTCACCCCTCCACTTT. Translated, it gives CASSYAGRGSSPLHF.

The CDR3 nucleotides are TGTGCCAGCAGCGTCGGGGGGGAAGGCTCACCCCTCCACTTT. Translating gives CASSVGGEGSPLHF. The chain has TRBV6-5 and TRBJ1-6, with a tentative D call TRBD1 (5 bases). This CDR3 has 14 amino acids. V shed 6 bases and J shed 10 bases, with 16 bases lying between them. In germline, CDR1 is MNHEY, CDR2 SVGAGI.

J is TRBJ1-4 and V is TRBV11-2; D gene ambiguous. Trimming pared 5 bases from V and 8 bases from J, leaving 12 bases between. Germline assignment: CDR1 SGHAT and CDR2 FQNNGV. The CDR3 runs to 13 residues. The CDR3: CASSPISGEKLFF. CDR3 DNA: TGTGCCAGCAGCCCCATCAGCGGCGAAAAACTGTTTTTT.

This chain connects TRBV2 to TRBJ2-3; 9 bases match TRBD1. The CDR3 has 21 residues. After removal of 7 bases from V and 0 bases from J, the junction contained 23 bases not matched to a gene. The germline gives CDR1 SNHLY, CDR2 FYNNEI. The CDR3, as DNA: TGTGCCAGCAAGCGTGTCCCGAGACAGGGGGTCCCTGGTTTAAGCACAGATACGCAGTATTTT. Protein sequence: CASKRVPRQGVPGLSTDTQYF.

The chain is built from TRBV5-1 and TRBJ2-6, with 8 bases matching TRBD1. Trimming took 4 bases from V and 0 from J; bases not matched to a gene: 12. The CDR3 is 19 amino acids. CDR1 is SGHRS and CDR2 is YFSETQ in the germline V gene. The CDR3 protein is CASSRGGTGAISGANVLTF. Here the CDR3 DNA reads TGCGCCAGCAGCCGAGGTGGGACAGGTGCCATCTCTGGGGCCAACGTCCTGACTTTC.

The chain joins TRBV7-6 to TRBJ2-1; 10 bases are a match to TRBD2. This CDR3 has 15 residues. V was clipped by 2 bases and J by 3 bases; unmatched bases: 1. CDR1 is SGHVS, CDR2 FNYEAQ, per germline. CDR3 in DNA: TGTGCCAGCAGCTTAAGGACTAGCGGCTACAATGAGCAGTTCTTC. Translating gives CASSLRTSGYNEQFF.

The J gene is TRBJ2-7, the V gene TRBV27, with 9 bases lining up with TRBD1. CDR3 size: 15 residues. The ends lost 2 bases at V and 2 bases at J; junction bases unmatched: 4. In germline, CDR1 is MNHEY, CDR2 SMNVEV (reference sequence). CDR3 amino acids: CASSLIGDRAYEQYV. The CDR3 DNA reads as TGTGCCAGCAGTTTAATTGGGGACAGGGCCTACGAGCAGTACGTC.

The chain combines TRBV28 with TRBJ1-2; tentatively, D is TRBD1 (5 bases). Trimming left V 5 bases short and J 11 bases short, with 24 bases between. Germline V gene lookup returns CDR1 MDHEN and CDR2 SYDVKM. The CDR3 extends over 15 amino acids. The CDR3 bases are TGTGCCAGCAGTCCCCTAAACCGCGACAGCCCGAGGTACACCTTC. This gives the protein CASSPLNRDSPRYTF.

The CDR3 DNA reads as TGTGCCAGCAGCCCCTGGACAGGGGATTACGAGCAGTACGTC. Amino acids: CASSPWTGDYEQYV. The gene calls are TRBV5-5 and TRBJ2-7; TRBD1 matches at 9 bases. Germline assignment: CDR1 SGHKS and CDR2 YYEKEE (reference sequence). CDR3 length: 14 amino acids. The ends lost 4 bases at V and 4 bases at J; junction bases unmatched: 6.

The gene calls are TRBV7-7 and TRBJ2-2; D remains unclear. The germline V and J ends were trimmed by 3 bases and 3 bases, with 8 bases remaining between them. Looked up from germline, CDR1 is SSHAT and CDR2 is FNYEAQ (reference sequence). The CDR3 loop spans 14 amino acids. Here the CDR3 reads CASSFTSDTGELFF. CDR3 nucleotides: TGTGCCAGCAGCTTCACCAGCGACACCGGGGAGCTGTTTTTT.

CDR3 nucleotide sequence: TGTGCCAGTAGTCTCCCAGGGGGTTTTAACTATGGCTACACCTTC. Encoded protein: CASSLPGGFNYGYTF. The gene calls are TRBV19 and TRBJ1-2; the match to TRBD1 covers 7 bases. Germline-derived CDR1 and CDR2 are LNHDA and SQIVND (reference sequence). The CDR3 sequence is 15 residues long. V shed 5 bases, J shed 1 base, and the junction held 7 bases outside the gene matches.

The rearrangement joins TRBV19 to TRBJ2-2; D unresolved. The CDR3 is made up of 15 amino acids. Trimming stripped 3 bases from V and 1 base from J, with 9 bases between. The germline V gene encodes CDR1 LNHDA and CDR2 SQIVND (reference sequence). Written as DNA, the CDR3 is TGTGCCAGTAGTATCCCCAGAGGGAACACCGGGGAGCTGTTTTTT. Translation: CASSIPRGNTGELFF. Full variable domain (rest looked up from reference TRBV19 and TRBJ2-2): DGGITQSPKYLFRKEGQNVTLSCEQNLNHDAMYWYRQDPGQGLRLIYYSQIVNDFQKGDIAEGYSVSREKKESFPLTVTSAQKNPTAFYLCASSIPRGNTGELFFGEGSRLTVL.

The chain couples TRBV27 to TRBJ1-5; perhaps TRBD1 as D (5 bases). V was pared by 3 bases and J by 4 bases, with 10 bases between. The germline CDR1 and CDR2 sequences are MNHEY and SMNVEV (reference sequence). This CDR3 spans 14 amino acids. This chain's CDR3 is CASSFGQGNQPQHF. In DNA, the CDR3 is TGTGCCAGCAGTTTCGGCCAGGGTAATCAGCCCCAGCATTTT.

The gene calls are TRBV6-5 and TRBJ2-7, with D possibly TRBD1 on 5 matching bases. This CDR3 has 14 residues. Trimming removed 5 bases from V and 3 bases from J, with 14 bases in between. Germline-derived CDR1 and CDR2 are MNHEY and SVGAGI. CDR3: CASSMTLDNYEQYV. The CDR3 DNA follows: TGTGCCAGCAGTATGACGTTGGACAACTACGAGCAGTACGTC.